This T cell receptor beta chain was recorded in a study of tumor-infiltrating lymphocytes in primary liver carcinoma. Study context: Every patient in the cohort had a primary liver carcinoma. That carcinoma was treated by surgical resection. These were node-negative, non-metastatic T1-T3 tumors of roughly 4 to 10 cm. Findings and limits, study-wide: Among the pair types, tumor region pairs showed more overlap than tumor-adjacent and tumor-blood pairs. CD8+ and CD4+ repertoires went uncompared, the samples being bulk unsorted.

They got blood RNA out of unsorted whole blood and also pulled out germline DNA. Details on this clonotype: The target antigen is unknown.

Germline CDR1 and CDR2: SGHTA and FQGNSA. V dropped 6 bases and J dropped 4; count of bases not matched to a gene: 13. This CDR3 spans 16 amino acids. Researchers generated TCR beta cDNA from roughly 510 ng of total RNA, relying on a constant-region primer. ARM-PCR was slightly modified, and three nested multiplex PCR rounds with it gave rise to the TCR beta libraries. Two initial PCR rounds of ten to eleven cycles each paired TRBV1-TRBV30 forward primers with a C-beta reverse primer. One entry per CDR3 protein, called by TCRdb with MiXCR from the multiplex PCR reads. This sample has about 320,000 distinct CDR3 sequences, with about 50% found just once.

Sequences were obtained from peripheral blood. This clonotype originated in a woman younger than 45 with primary liver carcinoma and hepatitis B virus infection. This chain connects TRBV7-2 to TRBJ2-5; 8 positions agree with TRBD2. The CDR3 DNA is TGTGCCAGCAGTTCCTTGGGGAGCGGGAGAGGAGAGACCCAGTACTTC. Translation: CASSSLGSGRGETQYF.